This TCR beta chain was profiled in a study of cytomegalovirus exposure and HLA in healthy donors. Study background: The 120 validation repertoires, a later analysis reported, used the same platform as the 666 repertoires from the first cohort.

Sequencing used immunoSEQ multiplex PCR; TCRdb keeps in-frame clones, though not all of them. The sample has around 52,000 clones; approximately 95% are singletons. The V and J ends lost 3 bases and 3 bases, in that order; junction bases with no gene match: 3. The CDR3 loop spans 14 amino acids. Germline V gene sequence: CDR1 SGDLS, CDR2 YYNGEE. Study results and caveats: In a later analysis, first-cohort TCR clusters were found to tend to co-occur in the approximately 120 validation repertoires. A few chains tied to CMV proved CMV antigen-specific in vitro.

This clone appeared once. Its antigen is currently unknown. The receptor's source is a woman aged 18-30 years in good health and CMV-seronegative. Material for sequencing was PBMCs. This chain links TRBV9 with TRBJ1-5, with 7 bases matching TRBD1. This chain's CDR3 is CASSGTGSNQPQHF. The CDR3 DNA sequence: TGTGCCAGCAGCGGGACAGGTTCCAATCAGCCCCAGCATTTT.